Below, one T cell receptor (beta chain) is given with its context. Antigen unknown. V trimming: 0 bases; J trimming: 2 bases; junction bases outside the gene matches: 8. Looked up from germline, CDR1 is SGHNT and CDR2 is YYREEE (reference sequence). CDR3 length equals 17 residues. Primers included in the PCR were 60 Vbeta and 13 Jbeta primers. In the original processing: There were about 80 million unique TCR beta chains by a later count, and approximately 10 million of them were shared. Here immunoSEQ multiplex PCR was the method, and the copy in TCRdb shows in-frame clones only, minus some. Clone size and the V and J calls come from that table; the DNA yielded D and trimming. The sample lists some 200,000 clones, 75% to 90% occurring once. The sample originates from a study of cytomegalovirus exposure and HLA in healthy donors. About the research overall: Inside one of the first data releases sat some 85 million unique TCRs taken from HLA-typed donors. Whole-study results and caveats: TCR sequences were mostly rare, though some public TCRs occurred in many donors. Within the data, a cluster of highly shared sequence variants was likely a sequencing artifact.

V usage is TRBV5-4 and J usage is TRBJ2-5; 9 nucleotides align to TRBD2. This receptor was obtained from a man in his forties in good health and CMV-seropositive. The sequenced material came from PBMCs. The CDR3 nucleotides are TGTGCCAGCAGCTTGGCCGCGCGGGGGGGGATTCAAGAGACCCAGTACTTC. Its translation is CASSLAARGGIQETQYF.